This T cell receptor (beta chain) came from a study of beta chain features in type 1 diabetes. Whole-study findings and limits: Shortening that was moderate but significant affected the TCRB CDR3s of Type 1 diabetes patients in all four CD4+ subsets.

TCRB transcripts that were expressed got sequenced, as all of the isolated RNA had been reverse transcribed. Here immunoSEQ multiplex PCR was the method, and the copy in TCRdb shows in-frame clones only, minus some. The sample yields about 340,000 clones, about 13% seen once. With respect to this clone: The antigen is undetermined.

The J segment lost 5 bases and the V segment lost 5 bases, leaving 11 bases of the junction unmatched. The CDR3 covers 15 residues. Germline lookup yields CDR1 KGHSH and CDR2 LQKENI. The origin of this receptor is a woman aged 18-29 years with type 1 diabetes. This chain links TRBV18 with TRBJ2-7; 8 bases agree with TRBD2. The sequenced sample was naive CD4+ T cells from blood. CDR3 sequence: CASSAGGGEDNEQYV. The CDR3, as DNA: TGTGCCAGCTCAGCCGGGGGGGGAGAGGACAACGAGCAGTACGTC.